This TCR beta chain was profiled in a study of CD8 T cells in ankylosing spondylitis. Whole-study results and caveats: Relatively scarce in peripheral blood, disease-linked clones were CD8+. There was a TCR beta motif, made of fewer than 10 highly homologous variants, that appeared characteristic of ankylosing spondylitis blood.

As for this clonotype: The antigen is not known.

V was shortened by 5 bases and J by 1 base, with 12 bases between the two germline ends. Germline CDR1 MDHEN, CDR2 SYDVKM. The CDR3 has 15 amino acids. TCRdb ran MiXCR on the 5' RACE reads and lists one entry per CDR3 protein. Of about 390,000 distinct CDR3 sequences listed, under 25% are singletons. This clonotype originated in a male donor with ankylosing spondylitis. The rearrangement joins TRBV28 to TRBJ2-1, with D perhaps matching TRBD1 (6 bases). Sample: blood, either unsorted or a sorted T cell fraction (not recorded which). The CDR3: CASSNTGYSYNEQFF. The CDR3 nucleotides read TGTGCCAGCAGTAATACAGGGTATTCCTACAATGAGCAGTTCTTC.